Included here is one T cell receptor (beta chain) sequence, with context. The antigen is not known. The sample comes from a study of cytomegalovirus exposure and HLA in healthy donors. Germline-derived CDR1 and CDR2 are SGHNT and YYREEE (reference sequence). J lost 0 bases, V lost 4 bases, and 8 bases had no gene match. The CDR3 has 17 amino acids. PCR involved 60 Vbeta and 13 Jbeta primers. In the authors' workflow: Later work found 80 million to 85 million unique TCR beta chains, with some 11 million shared. Some clones are missing from TCRdb's copy, which holds only in-frame ones; the method was immunoSEQ multiplex PCR. V, J and clone size are taken as reported in that table, and D and trimming were inferred from the DNA itself. The profile shows about 180,000 clones, 60% to 85% of them singletons. General study points: The study put 150 to 200 TCR beta chains on its list as cytomegalovirus-associated.

This TCR derives from a man between 35 and 55 years old in good health and CMV-seronegative. This chain links TRBV5-4 with TRBJ2-1, with 9 bases matching TRBD2. The sample was PBMCs. The CDR3 loop is CASSHGTSRSSYNEQFF. CDR3 nucleotides: TGTGCCAGCAGCCACGGGACTAGCCGGAGCTCCTACAATGAGCAGTTCTTC.